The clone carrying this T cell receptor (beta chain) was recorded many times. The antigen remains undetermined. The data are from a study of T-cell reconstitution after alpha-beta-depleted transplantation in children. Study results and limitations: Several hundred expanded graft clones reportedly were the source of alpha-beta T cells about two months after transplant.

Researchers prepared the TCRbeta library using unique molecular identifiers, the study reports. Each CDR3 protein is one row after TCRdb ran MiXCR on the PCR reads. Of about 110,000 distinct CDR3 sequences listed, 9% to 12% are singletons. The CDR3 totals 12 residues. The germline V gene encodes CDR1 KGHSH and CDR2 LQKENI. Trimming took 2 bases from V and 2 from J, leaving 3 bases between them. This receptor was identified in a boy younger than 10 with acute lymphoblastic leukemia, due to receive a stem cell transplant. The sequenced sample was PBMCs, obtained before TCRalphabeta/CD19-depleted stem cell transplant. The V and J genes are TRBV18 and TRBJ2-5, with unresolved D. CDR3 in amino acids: CASSPGQETQYF. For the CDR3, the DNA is TGTGCCAGCTCACCAGGGCAAGAGACCCAGTACTTC.